This TCR beta chain was identified during a study of T cells in localized non-small cell lung cancer. The study's findings and limits: Sequencing, confined to only one tumor region, leaves heterogeneity possible. Greater T cell density in blood accompanied longer overall survival. Turning up in adjacent lung were a median approximately 58 of the top 100 tumor clones. Uninvolved adjacent lung showed higher T cell clonality than tumor.

With 4 bases removed from V and 4 bases from J, the gap between germline ends came to 20 bases. CDR1 SEHNR and CDR2 FQNEAQ come from the germline V gene (reference sequence). The CDR3 is 18 residues long. Remarks on this clone: Its specificity is unknown.

Assay used: immunoSEQ multiplex PCR; TCRdb lists only in-frame clones, some missing. The sample includes tens of thousands of clones, around nine tenths seen only once; the top ten take roughly a fifth. This clonotype was obtained from a man between 40 and 70 years old with stage I squamous cell lung carcinoma. The J gene is TRBJ1-6, the V gene TRBV7-9; weak D call: TRBD1 (5 bases). The source material was peripheral blood, sampled before any cancer treatment. The CDR3 loop is CASSWGDSLAEYNSPLHF. The CDR3 region has the DNA TGTGCCAGCAGCTGGGGGGATTCCTTAGCTGAATATAATTCACCCCTCCACTTT.